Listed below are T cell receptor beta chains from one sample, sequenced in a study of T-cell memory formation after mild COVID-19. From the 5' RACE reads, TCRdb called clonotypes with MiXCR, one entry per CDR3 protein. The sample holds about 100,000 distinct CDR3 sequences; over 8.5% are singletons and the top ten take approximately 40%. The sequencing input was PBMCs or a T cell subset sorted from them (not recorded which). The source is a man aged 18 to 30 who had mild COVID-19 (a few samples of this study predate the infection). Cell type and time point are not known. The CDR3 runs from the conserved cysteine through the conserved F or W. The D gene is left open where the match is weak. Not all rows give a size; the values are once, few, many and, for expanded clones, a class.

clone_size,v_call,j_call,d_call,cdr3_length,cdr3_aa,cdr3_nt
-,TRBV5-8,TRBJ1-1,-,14,CASRPSDRRRGAFF,TGTGCCAGCAGACCTTCCGACAGGCGGAGGGGGGCTTTCTTT
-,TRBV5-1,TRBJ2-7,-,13,CASSLRRDGEQYF,TGCGCCAGCAGCTTAAGACGGGACGGCGAGCAGTACTTC
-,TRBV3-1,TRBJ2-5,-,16,CASSLNSGPYQETQYF,TGTGCCAGCAGCCTAAACAGCGGACCGTACCAAGAGACCCAGTACTTC
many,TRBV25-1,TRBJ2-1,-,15,CASSDDGFSYNEQFF,TGTGCCAGCAGTGACGACGGATTCTCCTACAATGAGCAGTTCTTC
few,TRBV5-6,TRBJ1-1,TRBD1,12,CASSFGTAGAFF,TGTGCCAGCAGCTTTGGGACAGCCGGAGCTTTCTTT
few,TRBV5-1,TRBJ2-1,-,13,CASSWRDRNEQFF,TGCGCCAGCAGCTGGAGGGACAGAAATGAGCAGTTCTTC
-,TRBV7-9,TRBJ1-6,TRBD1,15,CASSLGETGWSPLHF,TGTGCCAGCAGCTTAGGGGAGACAGGGTGGTCACCCCTCCACTTT
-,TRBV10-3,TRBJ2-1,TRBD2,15,CAIRRAGGRSHEQFF,TGTGCCATCAGGCGAGCGGGGGGGCGTTCGCATGAGCAGTTCTTC
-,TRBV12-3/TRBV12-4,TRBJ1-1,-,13,CASRDSLGTEAFF,TGTGCCAGCAGGGACAGCCTGGGCACTGAAGCTTTCTTT
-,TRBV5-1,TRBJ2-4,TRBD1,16,CASSLGDRGAKNIQYF,TGCGCCAGCAGCTTAGGGGACAGGGGGGCCAAAAACATTCAGTACTTC
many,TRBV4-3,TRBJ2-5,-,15,CASSQGGTVQETQYF,TGCGCCAGCAGCCAAGGGGGGACGGTACAAGAGACCCAGTACTTC
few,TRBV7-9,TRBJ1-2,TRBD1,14,CASSPTGIDYGYTF,TGTGCCAGCAGCCCGACAGGGATCGACTATGGCTACACCTTC
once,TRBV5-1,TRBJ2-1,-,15,CASSLGVSSYNAQFF,TGCGCCAGCAGCTTGGGGGTGAGCTCCTACAATGCGCAGTTCTTC
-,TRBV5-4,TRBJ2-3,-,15,CASSPEERTTDTQYF,TGTGCCAGCAGCCCCGAGGAGAGGACCACAGATACGCAGTATTTT
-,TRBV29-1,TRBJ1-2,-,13,CSALGGWNYGYTF,TGCAGCGCCCTGGGGGGATGGAACTATGGCTACACCTTC
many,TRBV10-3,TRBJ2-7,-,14,CATTLTGGGYEQYF,TGTGCCACCACGTTAACGGGGGGCGGCTACGAGCAGTACTTC